The entry that follows covers one TCR beta chain sequence. The antigen remains unidentified. The data are from a study of shared clonotypes between healthy human individuals. Whole-study results and caveats: Researchers found naive subsets generally carried larger estimated richness than memory subsets. Compared with clonotypes that all four donors shared, non-shared clonotypes had lower generation probabilities.

Deep-level assay runs were performed. Authors' analysis steps: From ImmunoSEQ came sequences covering only the junction and carrying no quality scores, so filtering differed. The table came from immunoSEQ multiplex PCR; TCRdb's copy has only in-frame clones and leaves some out. V and J calls and clone size are those listed in that table; D and trimming were worked out from the DNA. The sample consists of approximately 740,000 clones, approximately 79% of them appearing once. This CDR3 contains 12 residues. Germline CDR1 reads PRHDT; CDR2 reads FYEKMQ (reference sequence). The V end lost 2 bases, the J end lost 2 bases, and 4 bases lay between the germline ends.

Sequencing was done on a sample of memory CD4+ T cells sorted from blood. As to subset: CD45RA-negative fraction. This chain uses TRBV13 with TRBJ2-7; no reliable D call. The receptor was derived from a young woman in good health. The CDR3 spells CASSLSAYEQYF. Here the CDR3 DNA reads TGTGCCAGCAGCTTATCGGCCTACGAGCAGTACTTC.